Listed below are T cell receptor beta chains from one sample, sequenced in a study of T cell responses to AZD1222 COVID-19 vaccine. Assay: immunoSEQ multiplex PCR; the TCRdb copy retains only in-frame clones and omits some. Among roughly 180,000 clones listed, about 89% were seen once. This specimen consisted of peripheral blood, obtained on day 0 of AZD1222 vaccination. These receptors came from an adult in good health. CDR3s leave out the opening cysteine and the closing phenylalanine or tryptophan.

J,V,CDR3
TRBJ1-3,TRBV28,ASSSPPGNTIY
TRBJ1-1,TRBV5-4,ASSLQEGTEAF
TRBJ2-7,TRBV11-2,ASASGGFSYEQY
TRBJ2-1,TRBV12-3/TRBV12-4,ASSSTGVHRL
TRBJ2-3,TRBV9,ASSARRGEQY
TRBJ2-7,TRBV5-6,ASSDRDRPPYEQY
TRBJ1-2,TRBV7-9,ASSLNRAHYGYT
TRBJ1-1,TRBV7-9,AKRGQVSKTEAF
TRBJ1-1,TRBV29-1,SARQWNTEAF
TRBJ1-1,TRBV19,ASLQGSGLNTEAF
TRBJ1-6,TRBV19,ASSIDRGASSPLH
TRBJ1-5,TRBV6-2/TRBV6-3,ASSYWVSANQPQH
TRBJ2-7,TRBV30,AWSVTTGMAFEQY
TRBJ1-1,TRBV29-1,SVEAGGRAF
TRBJ2-7,TRBV5-6,ASSWYRAPIPYEQY
TRBJ2-3,TRBV6-2/TRBV6-3,ASSRQTDTQY
TRBJ1-2,TRBV10-3,AISESTQGFYGYT
TRBJ2-2,TRBV19,ASSILGATGELF
TRBJ2-7,TRBV7-3,ASSTGLASSYEQY
TRBJ2-3,TRBV28,ASSAPGQFHTQY
TRBJ2-7,TRBV5-5,ASSLGTEQY
TRBJ2-5,TRBV9,ASSRGLAEETQY
TRBJ1-2,TRBV7-9,ASSPRQTGHNYGYT
TRBJ2-3,TRBV7-9,ASSYPFGRADEDTQY
TRBJ1-1,TRBV4-1,ASSPPANTEAF
TRBJ1-4,TRBV7-2,ASSYRAIFATNEKLF
TRBJ1-1,TRBV5-1,ASSGRNTEAF
TRBJ1-1,TRBV5-4,ASSSPGTGENTEAF
TRBJ2-5,TRBV5-4,ASSVTGWETQY